The 25 T cell receptor beta chains presented below share a single source sample, sequenced in a study of shared clonotypes between healthy human individuals. The protocol was immunoSEQ multiplex PCR, while the TCRdb copy is restricted to in-frame clones and leaves out a portion. The sample contains a few million clones, more than 85% of which appear only once. The specimen sequenced was naive CD4+ T cells from PBMCs. Subset specified: CD45RA+ positively selected. These TCRs come from a man aged 18 to 29 in good health. Some clones in this sample may be carry-over from other donors' samples.

The chain has TRBV5-8 and TRBJ1-1, with 10 bases that match TRBD1. With V trimmed by 0 bases and J by 7 bases, 3 bases remained unmatched. Germline CDR1 and CDR2: SGHTS and YDEGEE. The CDR3 totals 14 residues. For the CDR3, the DNA is TGTGCCAGCAGCTTGGGACAGGGGGCAATTGAAGCTTTCTTT. Amino acids: CASSLGQGAIEAFF.

The rearrangement links TRBV15 to TRBJ2-7; D gene unclear. V was trimmed by 1 base and J by 5 bases, leaving 3 bases between them. This CDR3 region has 11 residues. CDR1 and CDR2 (germline): LNHNV, YYDKDF (reference sequence). CDR3 in amino acids: CATSRANEQYF. Written as DNA, the CDR3 is TGTGCCACCAGCAGAGCTAACGAGCAGTACTTC.

The chain recombines TRBV7-2 with TRBJ2-7, with unresolved D. V lost 9 bases, J lost 3 bases, and 15 bases lay in between. CDR3 length: 13 amino acids. Looked up from germline, CDR1 is SGHTA and CDR2 is FQGNSA. CDR3 bases: TGTGCCAGTAAAGCTAGGCCCTTCTACGAGCAGTACTTC. As protein: CASKARPFYEQYF.

The rearrangement links TRBV18 to TRBJ2-1; D might be TRBD1 (5 bases). Germline lookup yields CDR1 KGHSH and CDR2 LQKENI. The germline V and J ends were trimmed by 6 bases and 6 bases, with 15 bases remaining between them. CDR3 length: 14 residues. CDR3 protein: CASSTQGVGNEQFF. The CDR3 DNA is TGTGCCAGCTCCACCCAGGGTGTGGGCAATGAGCAGTTCTTC.

The chain combines TRBV7-9 with TRBJ2-7; TRBD2 might be the D (6 bases). This CDR3 spans 14 amino acids. The V end lost 1 base, the J end lost 0 bases, and 7 bases lay between the germline ends. Germline V lookup: CDR1 SEHNR, CDR2 FQNEAQ (reference sequence). The CDR3 spells CASSLGGDSYEQYF. The CDR3 nucleotides are TGTGCCAGCAGCTTAGGCGGGGACTCCTACGAGCAGTACTTC.

V is TRBV28 and J is TRBJ1-5, with D possibly TRBD1 on 6 matching bases. CDR3 size: 15 residues. Deletions cut 1 base from V and 3 bases from J, with 10 bases between. CDR1 and CDR2 (germline): MDHEN, SYDVKM. DNA for the CDR3: TGTGCCAGCAGTTTATTGGACAGAGACAATCAGCCCCAGCATTTT. Amino acids: CASSLLDRDNQPQHF.

The count of this clone is one. The chain employs TRBV19 and TRBJ2-5; 7 bases match TRBD2. This CDR3 has 14 amino acids. V dropped 5 bases and J dropped 4; count of bases not matched to a gene: 7. Germline loops: CDR1 LNHDA, CDR2 SQIVND (reference sequence). The CDR3 region has the DNA TGTGCCAGTAGTTTCAACGGGGGGTTAGAGACCCAGTACTTC. Protein product: CASSFNGGLETQYF. The complete variable domain, with remaining parts taken from reference TRBV19 and TRBJ2-5, reads DGGITQSPKYLFRKEGQNVTLSCEQNLNHDAMYWYRQDPGQGLRLIYYSQIVNDFQKGDIAEGYSVSREKKESFPLTVTSAQKNPTAFYLCASSFNGGLETQYFGPGTRLLVL.

J is TRBJ1-2 and V is TRBV30; D not resolved. The CDR3 is made up of 13 amino acids. With 4 bases removed from V and 8 bases from J, the gap between germline ends came to 17 bases. The germline V gene encodes CDR1 GTSNPN and CDR2 SVGIG (reference sequence). CDR3: CAWNPPGIRGYTF. CDR3 coding DNA: TGTGCCTGGAACCCCCCTGGCATTCGAGGCTACACCTTC.

Notes on this clone: This sample also contains other DNA sequences that code for the same CDR3. The chain recombines TRBV12-5 with TRBJ2-5; D call uncertain. This CDR3 has 13 residues. V lost 0 bases and J lost 4, with 6 bases in between. Germline-derived CDR1 and CDR2 are LGHNT and FRNRAP. This CDR3 is CASGLVGRETQYF. As DNA, the CDR3 is TGTGCTAGTGGTTTGGTGGGTAGAGAGACCCAGTACTTC.

The chain couples TRBV11-2 to TRBJ2-1, with TRBD2 identical over 12 bases. V trimming: 5 bases; J trimming: 4 bases; junction bases outside the gene matches: 3. The germline gives CDR1 SGHAT, CDR2 FQNNGV. The CDR3 contains 15 residues. The CDR3 loop is CASSMTSGSYNEQFF. The CDR3 DNA reads TGTGCCAGCAGCATGACTAGCGGGAGTTACAATGAGCAGTTCTTC.

This chain joins TRBV9 and TRBJ1-2; the D gene is possibly TRBD1 (5 bases). Germline V gene sequence: CDR1 SGDLS, CDR2 YYNGEE. V lost 7 bases to trimming and J lost 0 bases, with 16 bases between them. This CDR3 contains 15 residues. The CDR3 bases are TGTGCCAGCGCCCCGTACGGGGCCTCTAACTATGGCTACACCTTC. Residues: CASAPYGASNYGYTF.

This clone was detected once. The V call is TRBV19, the J call TRBJ2-3; 9 bases match TRBD2. Germline values: CDR1 LNHDA, CDR2 SQIVND (reference sequence). Losses at the gene ends were 4 bases for V and 5 bases for J; bases not matched to a gene: 13. This CDR3 contains 17 residues. The CDR3, as DNA: TGTGCCAGTAGTACCCCACGGGCTAGCGGGAACCGAGATACGCAGTATTTT. Protein sequence: CASSTPRASGNRDTQYF.

V and J are TRBV19 and TRBJ2-3, with 8 bases aligning to TRBD1. Losses at the gene ends were 7 bases for V and 0 bases for J; bases not matched to a gene: 6. This CDR3 contains 15 residues. The germline CDR1 and CDR2 sequences are LNHDA and SQIVND (reference sequence). CDR3 sequence reads: CASTRTGTSTDTQYF. The CDR3 DNA reads as TGTGCCAGTACCCGGACAGGGACAAGCACAGATACGCAGTATTTT.

J is TRBJ1-2 and V is TRBV28; TRBD1 is a possible D gene (5 bases). The V and J ends lost 8 bases and 4 bases respectively, with 17 bases between them. CDR1 MDHEN and CDR2 SYDVKM come from the germline V gene. The CDR3 spans 14 residues. The CDR3 loop reads CASDTGGLGYGYTF. The CDR3 DNA is TGTGCCAGCGATACGGGGGGGTTGGGCTATGGCTACACCTTC.

The chain is built from TRBV4-3 and TRBJ2-1, with 7 bases that match TRBD2. The CDR3 is 12 residues long. V was clipped by 0 bases and J by 10 bases; unmatched bases: 0. Germline V gene lookup returns CDR1 LGHNA and CDR2 YSLEER. The chain's CDR3 is CASSQEAGEQFF. The CDR3 coding sequence is TGCGCCAGCAGCCAAGAAGCGGGGGAGCAGTTCTTC.

The table lists this clone with a few counts. The gene calls are TRBV2 and TRBJ1-2; tentative D call: TRBD1 (5 bases). In germline, CDR1 is SNHLY, CDR2 FYNNEI. V was cut by 5 bases and J by 2 bases, with 9 bases left in between. The CDR3 consists of 13 residues. CDR3: CASSLRQNYGYTF. The DNA of the CDR3 is TGTGCCAGCAGTCTCCGACAGAACTATGGCTACACCTTC.

Comments on this clone: The same CDR3 also results from other DNA sequences found in this sample. CDR3 bases: TGTGCCAGTAGTATTTTAAGAGGCTCCTACAATGAGCAGTTCTTC. Translating it yields CASSILRGSYNEQFF. This chain uses TRBV19 with TRBJ2-1; D is unresolved. V shed 3 bases and J shed 0 bases, with 9 bases lying between them. CDR3 length: 15 amino acids. Germline CDR1 reads LNHDA; CDR2 reads SQIVND (reference sequence).

The rearrangement links TRBV5-1 to TRBJ2-1; a possible D gene is TRBD2 (6 bases). Germline V CDR1 and CDR2: SGHRS, YFSETQ. The length of the CDR3 is 15 residues. V gave up 4 bases and J gave up 4 bases, with 15 bases separating them. The CDR3 DNA is TGCGCCAGCAGCCAAGGGACTCTCGGATACAATGAGCAGTTCTTC. As protein: CASSQGTLGYNEQFF.

V and J are TRBV2 and TRBJ2-3; 7 bases map to TRBD1. V was clipped by 3 bases and J by 1 base; unmatched bases: 4. This CDR3 is 15 amino acids long. CDR1 and CDR2 (germline): SNHLY, FYNNEI. The CDR3 region has the DNA TGTGCCAGCAGTGATGACAGGGTCGGCACAGATACGCAGTATTTT. Its translation: CASSDDRVGTDTQYF.

The chain couples TRBV28 to TRBJ2-2; D gene unclear. V shed 4 bases and J shed 5 bases, with 17 bases lying between them. The CDR3 contains 16 residues. Looked up from germline, CDR1 is MDHEN and CDR2 is SYDVKM. This chain's CDR3 is CASSSDSLGWTGELFF. The DNA for the CDR3 is TGTGCCAGCAGTTCCGACTCGCTCGGGTGGACCGGGGAGCTGTTTTTT.

The chain has TRBV7-6 and TRBJ2-3, with 7 bases identical to TRBD2. V lost 5 bases to trimming and J lost 4 bases; unmatched junction nucleotides: 9. The CDR3 length is 15 residues. Looked up from germline, CDR1 is SGHVS and CDR2 is FNYEAQ. Here the CDR3 DNA reads TGTGCCAGCAGCCTGAGCGGGAATCAGGCAGATACGCAGTATTTT. This codes for CASSLSGNQADTQYF.

The chain couples TRBV5-4 to TRBJ2-6, with D unclear. Germline V CDR1 and CDR2: SGHNT, YYREEE (reference sequence). The CDR3 sequence is 14 residues long. Trimming stripped 7 bases from V and 9 bases from J, with 17 bases between. The CDR3 DNA reads as TGTGCCAGCCTCAGAAGGCCCACCAACAACGTCCTGACTTTC. It yields the protein CASLRRPTNNVLTF. Looking up the rest from reference TRBV5-4 and TRBJ2-6 gives the full variable domain: ETGVTQSPTHLIKTRGQQVTLRCSSQSGHNTVSWYQQALGQGPQFIFQYYREEENGRGNFPPRFSGLQFPNYSSELNVNALELDDSALYLCASLRRPTNNVLTFGAGSRLTVL.

This sequence joins TRBV6-5 and TRBJ1-2; unclear D gene. The length of the CDR3 is 15 residues. V shed 4 bases and J shed 2 bases, with 14 bases lying between them. Germline CDR1 MNHEY, CDR2 SVGAGI. The CDR3, as DNA: TGTGCCAGCAGTTCCCCCGGGGAGCTGAACTATGGCTACACCTTC. It encodes CASSSPGELNYGYTF.

The chain uses TRBV28 and TRBJ2-7; no clear D. Germline V gene data show CDR1 as MDHEN and CDR2 as SYDVKM. Between the trimmed V and J ends, which lost 7 bases and 2 bases, there was a span of 12 bases. The CDR3 length is 13 residues. The CDR3 DNA follows: TGTGCCAGCATGGGCCAGGCAGCCTACGAGCAGTACTTC. It yields the protein CASMGQAAYEQYF.

This chain joins TRBV5-1 and TRBJ2-2, with D possibly being TRBD2 (6 bases). The CDR3 covers 17 residues. Germline values: CDR1 SGHRS, CDR2 YFSETQ. Trimming pared 6 bases from V and 1 base from J, leaving 19 bases between. The CDR3 loop is CASTEEGWGENTGELFF. CDR3 DNA: TGCGCCAGCACAGAAGAAGGCTGGGGGGAGAACACCGGGGAGCTGTTTTTT.